This T cell receptor (beta chain) was retrieved from a study of T cell responses to AZD1222 COVID-19 vaccine. Study-wide findings and caveats: As reported, nearly half of all spike-specific TCRs target variant regions that are unmutated. Just a handful of people given AZD1222 tested seropositive at baseline. White British ancestry dominated among donors, who included more females, and clonal diversity was possibly underestimated.

The assay was immunoSEQ multiplex PCR, and TCRdb's table has in-frame clones only and misses some. Counted here are 90,000 to 150,000 clones, over 80% occurring once; the ten biggest clones make up around 8.2%. Regarding this clone: Its matching antigen is unknown.

Some second doses came at about 4 weeks and others at about 12 weeks; these were pooled. The TCR sequence derives from an adult who received the AZD1222 COVID-19 vaccine. The material was peripheral blood, obtained 28 days after the second AZD1222 dose.

CDR3 DNA sequence: TGTGCCAGCAGTTTAGACAGACGGACCCAGTACTTC. Amino acid sequence: CASSLDRRTQYF. The chain couples TRBV28 to TRBJ2-5, with TRBD1 as a possible D gene (5 bases). The CDR3 has 12 amino acids. Trimming stripped 2 bases from V and 7 bases from J, with 8 bases between. Germline V gene data show CDR1 as MDHEN and CDR2 as SYDVKM. Based on the CDR3 plus reference TRBV28 and TRBJ2-5, the full variable domain is DVKVTQSSRYLVKRTGEKVFLECVQDMDHENMFWYRQDPGLGLRLIYFSYDVKMKEKGDIPEGYSVSREKKERFSLILESASTNQTSMYLCASSLDRRTQYFGPGTRLLVL.